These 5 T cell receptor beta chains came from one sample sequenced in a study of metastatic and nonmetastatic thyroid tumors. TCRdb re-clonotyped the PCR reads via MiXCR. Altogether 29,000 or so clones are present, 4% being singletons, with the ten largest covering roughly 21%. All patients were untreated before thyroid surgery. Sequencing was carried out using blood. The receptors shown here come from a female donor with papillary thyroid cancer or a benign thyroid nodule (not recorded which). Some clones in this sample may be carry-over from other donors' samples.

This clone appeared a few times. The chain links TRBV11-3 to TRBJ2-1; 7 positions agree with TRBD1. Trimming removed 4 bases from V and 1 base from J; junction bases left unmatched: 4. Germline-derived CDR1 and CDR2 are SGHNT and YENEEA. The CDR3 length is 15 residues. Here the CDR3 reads CASSSGTASYNEQFF. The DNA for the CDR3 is TGTGCCAGCAGCTCAGGGACAGCGTCCTACAATGAGCAGTTCTTC.

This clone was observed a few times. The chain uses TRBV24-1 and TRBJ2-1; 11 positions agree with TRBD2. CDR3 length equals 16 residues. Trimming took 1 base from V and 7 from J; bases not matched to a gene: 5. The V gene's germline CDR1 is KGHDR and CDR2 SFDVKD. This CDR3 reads CATSDFSGRGGNEQFF. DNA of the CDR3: TGTGCCACCAGTGATTTTAGCGGGAGGGGGGGGAATGAGCAGTTCTTC.

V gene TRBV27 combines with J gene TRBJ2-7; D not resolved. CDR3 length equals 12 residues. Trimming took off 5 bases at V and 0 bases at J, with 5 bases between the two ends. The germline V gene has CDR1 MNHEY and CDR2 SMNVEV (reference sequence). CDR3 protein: CASSPGSYEQYF. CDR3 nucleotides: TGTGCCAGCAGTCCCGGCTCCTACGAGCAGTACTTC.

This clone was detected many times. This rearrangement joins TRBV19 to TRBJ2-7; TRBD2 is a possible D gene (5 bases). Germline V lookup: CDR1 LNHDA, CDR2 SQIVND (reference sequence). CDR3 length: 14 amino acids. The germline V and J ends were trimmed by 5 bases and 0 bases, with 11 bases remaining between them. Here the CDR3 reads CASSELGFSYEQYF. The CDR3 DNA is TGTGCCAGTAGTGAACTAGGCTTCTCCTACGAGCAGTACTTC.

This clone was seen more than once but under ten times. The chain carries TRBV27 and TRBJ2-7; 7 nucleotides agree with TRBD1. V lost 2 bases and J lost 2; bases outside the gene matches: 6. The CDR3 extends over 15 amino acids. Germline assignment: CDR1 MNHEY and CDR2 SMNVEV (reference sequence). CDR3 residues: CASSLSWDRTYEQYF. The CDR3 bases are TGTGCCAGCAGTTTAAGTTGGGACAGAACCTACGAGCAGTACTTC.